The text below deals with one T cell receptor (beta chain). The antigen remains undetermined. This sample is part of a study of cytomegalovirus exposure and HLA in healthy donors. Study results and limitations: A link between a missense DCLRE1C variant and TCR beta V- and J-gene trimming emerged from a later analysis.

The PCR contained 60 Vbeta and 13 Jbeta primers. This table comes from immunoSEQ multiplex PCR, and its TCRdb copy is limited to in-frame clones, with some not included. Among 100,000 or so clones listed, approximately 80% were seen once. CDR1 is KGHSH and CDR2 is LQKENI in the germline V gene. The length of the CDR3 is 14 residues. V shed 2 bases and J shed 4 bases, with 12 bases lying between them. The sequencing sample was made of PBMCs. The receptor's source is a male donor in good health and CMV-seronegative. The chain combines TRBV18 with TRBJ2-7; D not certain. The CDR3 DNA is TGTGCCAGCTCACCAACGGCTGAGACATACGAGCAGTACTTC. It translates to CASSPTAETYEQYF.